The 27 T cell receptor beta chains below were found in one sample sequenced in a study of regulatory T cells in long-lasting Graves disease. Time point reported: newly diagnosed GD, antithyroid drugs for less than 3 months. The TCR library was made from RNA that had been extracted from PBMCs in TRIzol. Arm-PCR with iRepertoire HTBI primers amplified the CDR3 regions for these TCR beta libraries. TCRdb reprocessed the multiplex PCR reads via MiXCR and lists one record per CDR3 protein. The repertoire consists of approximately 440,000 distinct CDR3 sequences, with around 15% occurring once and the leading ten covering over 9%. The same data also contributed to another study, on T cells in Graves' hyperthyroidism and ophthalmopathy.

The sample was peripheral blood mononuclear cells (PBMCs), taken at new diagnosis, from a patient treated with antithyroid drugs. All receptors come from a man aged 35-49 years with Graves disease.

This clonotype has at least ten counts. The V call is TRBV3-1, the J call TRBJ2-2, with 8 bases aligning to TRBD1. Trimming took 4 bases from V and 7 from J; bases not matched to a gene: 11. The CDR3 totals 16 residues. The V gene's germline CDR1 is LGHDT and CDR2 YNNKEL (reference sequence). The CDR3 loop is CASSPRGLPNIGELFF. The CDR3 DNA is TGTGCCAGCAGCCCCAGGGGGCTTCCAAATATCGGGGAGCTGTTTTTT.

The chain couples TRBV18 to TRBJ2-1; the match to TRBD1 covers 8 bases. CDR1 KGHSH and CDR2 LQKENI come from the germline V gene. After removal of 6 bases from V and 6 bases from J, the junction contained 19 bases not matched to a gene. This CDR3 contains 18 residues. The CDR3 protein is CASSPEGDGTGLGNEQFF. The CDR3 coding sequence is TGTGCCAGCTCTCCGGAGGGTGACGGGACAGGACTCGGCAATGAGCAGTTCTTC.

This clonotype was recorded many times. The V and J genes are TRBV20-1 and TRBJ1-4; D is unclear. Looked up from germline, CDR1 is DFQATT and CDR2 is SNEGSKA (reference sequence). Trimming took 3 bases from V and 0 from J, leaving 11 bases between them. The CDR3 covers 15 residues. CDR3 nucleotide sequence: TGCAGTGCTAGGACTCCCCAACCAACTAATGAAAAACTGTTTTTT. It specifies CSARTPQPTNEKLFF.

About this clonotype itself: Given a much more abundant clone one base away, this may be a read error. J is TRBJ2-7 and V is TRBV6-2 or TRBV6-3, with D tentatively TRBD2 (6 bases). Per the germline V gene, CDR1 is MNHEY and CDR2 is SVGEGT. CDR3 length: 15 amino acids. Trimming removed 10 bases at V and 4 bases at J, with 23 bases between. Here the CDR3 reads CATKPRGFLAYEQYF. The CDR3 DNA follows: TGTGCCACCAAACCCCGGGGGTTCTTGGCGTACGAGCAGTACTTC.

With regard to this clonotype: Since a much larger clone is just one base distant, this may be a read error. The chain links TRBV18 to TRBJ2-4; D unresolved. The CDR3 has 12 residues. CDR1 is KGHSH and CDR2 is LQKENI in the germline V gene. V lost 1 base and J lost 8, with 6 bases in between. CDR3 DNA sequence: TGTGCCAGCTCACCACAGCGAGACATTCAGTACTTC. The encoded protein is CASSPQRDIQYF.

This clonotype occurred many times. The CDR3, as DNA: TGTGCCAGCTTACGCTACAATGAGCAGTTCTTC. This gives the protein CASLRYNEQFF. The rearrangement joins TRBV2 to TRBJ2-1; no definite D call. V was cut by 8 bases and J by 3 bases, with 5 bases left in between. The CDR3 loop spans 11 amino acids. CDR1 and CDR2 from the germline V gene are SNHLY and FYNNEI.

The V gene is TRBV28, the J gene TRBJ2-3; 8 bases match TRBD1. CDR1 and CDR2 (germline): MDHEN, SYDVKM. The J segment lost 5 bases and the V segment lost 7 bases, leaving 2 bases of the junction unmatched. The CDR3 runs 12 residues. The CDR3 loop reads CASTQGEDTQYF. The CDR3 DNA is TGTGCCAGCACACAGGGGGAAGATACGCAGTATTTT. The whole variable domain, filled in from reference TRBV28 and TRBJ2-3, reads DVKVTQSSRYLVKRTGEKVFLECVQDMDHENMFWYRQDPGLGLRLIYFSYDVKMKEKGDIPEGYSVSREKKERFSLILESASTNQTSMYLCASTQGEDTQYFGPGTRLTVL.

The table lists this clonotype with a few counts. As DNA, the CDR3 is TGCGCCAGCAGCTTGGGTTCGGGTCGATGGGAGTTCTTC. Its protein is CASSLGSGRWEFF. The V gene is TRBV5-1, the J gene TRBJ2-1; no definite D call. V was pared by 0 bases and J by 14 bases, with 15 bases between. Germline values: CDR1 SGHRS, CDR2 YFSETQ. CDR3 size: 13 residues.

This clonotype was seen many times. The CDR3 DNA sequence: TGTGCCAGCAGCTTAAATCAGGCGAAGGTTCATGAGCAGTTCTTC. The encoded protein is CASSLNQAKVHEQFF. V is TRBV11-3 and J is TRBJ2-1, with no clear D. The CDR3 spans 15 residues. Germline CDR1 reads SGHNT; CDR2 reads YENEEA. V lost 2 bases to trimming and J lost 8 bases, with 16 bases between them.

This clonotype was observed once. The V and J genes are TRBV12-3 or TRBV12-4 and TRBJ2-3, with TRBD2 identical over 12 bases. This CDR3 region has 16 residues. Trimming cost V 4 bases and J 0 bases; bases outside gene matches: 2. The CDR3 region has the DNA TGTGCCAGCAGTTGCGGGACTAGCGGGAGCACAGATACGCAGTATTTT. Translating gives CASSCGTSGSTDTQYF.

V gene TRBV19 combines with J gene TRBJ1-5, with a possible D match to TRBD1 (5 bases). Trimming removed 7 bases at V and 0 bases at J, with 13 bases between. Germline CDR1 LNHDA, CDR2 SQIVND (reference sequence). This CDR3 region has 15 residues. CDR3 DNA sequence: TGTGCCAGTAAGCGACAGCCTAATAGCAATCAGCCCCAGCATTTT. Translating gives CASKRQPNSNQPQHF.

This clonotype has a count of ten or more. The rearrangement uses TRBV28 and TRBJ1-5; D might be TRBD1 (6 bases). The CDR3 covers 14 residues. V was cut by 5 bases and J by 8 bases, with 16 bases left in between. Germline loops: CDR1 MDHEN, CDR2 SYDVKM. CDR3 region: CASSTSGHLEPQHF. In DNA form, the CDR3 reads TGTGCCAGCAGTACCTCGGGACACCTCGAGCCCCAGCATTTT.

This clonotype occurred a few times. CDR3 residues: CASSYPEREGEQFF. The CDR3 region has the DNA TGTGCCAGCAGTTACCCGGAGCGGGAGGGTGAGCAGTTCTTC. V gene TRBV6-5 combines with J gene TRBJ2-1; 10 bases line up with TRBD2. Per germline, CDR1 MNHEY and CDR2 SVGAGI. This CDR3 has 14 amino acids. V gave up 2 bases and J gave up 9 bases; unmatched junction bases: 4.

This clonotype appeared a few times. This sequence joins TRBV5-5 and TRBJ2-7; 7 bases are shared with TRBD2. Looked up from germline, CDR1 is SGHKS and CDR2 is YYEKEE (reference sequence). The CDR3 loop spans 14 amino acids. The trim removed 0 bases at V and 5 bases at J, leaving 5 bases unmatched. Here the CDR3 DNA reads TGTGCCAGCAGCTTGGCAGGGACTACCCACGAGCAGTACTTC. Its translation: CASSLAGTTHEQYF. Based on the CDR3 plus reference TRBV5-5 and TRBJ2-7, the full variable domain is DAGVTQSPTHLIKTRGQQVTLRCSPISGHKSVSWYQQVLGQGPQFIFQYYEKEERGRGNFPDRFSARQFPNYSSELNVNALLLGDSALYLCASSLAGTTHEQYFGPGTRLTVT.

This clonotype was counted many times. The chain couples TRBV11-1 to TRBJ2-3; 13 bases are shared with TRBD2. The V and J ends lost 3 bases and 4 bases, in that order; junction bases with no gene match: 4. Per the germline V gene, CDR1 is SGHAT and CDR2 is FQDESV (reference sequence). This CDR3 spans 16 amino acids. The CDR3 protein is CASSFGLAGEPDTQYF. The CDR3 nucleotides are TGTGCCAGCAGCTTCGGACTAGCGGGAGAGCCAGATACGCAGTATTTT.

This clonotype was seen ten or more times. The CDR3 is CASSLAGENTGELFF. DNA for the CDR3: TGTGCCAGCAGTTTGGCAGGGGAGAACACCGGGGAGCTGTTTTTT. The chain joins TRBV28 to TRBJ2-2; D is perhaps TRBD1 (6 bases). This CDR3 is 15 amino acids long. CDR1 MDHEN and CDR2 SYDVKM come from the germline V gene. Trimming pared 3 bases from V and 1 base from J, leaving 9 bases between.

This clonotype was seen ten or more times. This chain uses TRBV2 with TRBJ1-1, with D tentatively TRBD1 (6 bases). The CDR3 runs 15 residues. The V end lost 8 bases, the J end lost 0 bases, and 16 bases lay between the germline ends. Per germline, CDR1 SNHLY and CDR2 FYNNEI. The CDR3 sequence: CASALKGTLNTEAFF. The DNA of the CDR3 is TGTGCCAGCGCCCTGAAGGGGACACTGAACACTGAAGCTTTCTTT.

The genes are TRBV10-3 and TRBJ1-2; D gene unclear. The CDR3 is 13 amino acids. Trimming took off 10 bases at V and 4 bases at J, with 16 bases between the two ends. CDR1 and CDR2 from the germline V gene are ENHRY and SYGVKD. The CDR3 nucleotides are TGTGCCACTAATAATGATTCGAGCTATGGCTACACCTTC. It yields the protein CATNNDSSYGYTF.

Points on this clonotype: Just one base apart from a much larger clone, this may be a read error. It is likely a read error, because the conserved phenylalanine at the end of the CDR3 is missing. The chain has TRBV28 and TRBJ2-7; 7 bases agree with TRBD1. CDR3 length equals 14 residues. Losses at the gene ends were 4 bases for V and 2 bases for J; bases not matched to a gene: 5. The germline gives CDR1 MDHEN, CDR2 SYDVKM. Here the CDR3 DNA reads TGTGCCAGCAGTTCGACAGGGTTTCCCTACGAGCAGTACTCC. It codes for CASSSTGFPYEQYS.

The table lists this clonotype with a few counts. For the CDR3, the DNA is TGCAGTGCTAGACTAGCGGATAGCAATCAGCCCCAGCATTTT. This gives the protein CSARLADSNQPQHF. V and J are TRBV20-1 and TRBJ1-5; D not resolved. This CDR3 spans 14 amino acids. V shed 2 bases and J shed 0 bases, with 8 bases lying between them. CDR1 is DFQATT and CDR2 is SNEGSKA in the germline V gene (reference sequence).

To note about this clonotype: Possible read error: a much larger clone is one base away. The chain carries TRBV7-3 and TRBJ1-1; no clear D. Trimming took 4 bases from V and 0 from J, leaving 15 bases between them. The CDR3 is 16 amino acids. CDR1 and CDR2 (germline): SGHTA, FQGTGA. This CDR3 is CASSSLTLPMNTEAFF. The CDR3 nucleotides are TGTGCCAGCAGCTCACTCACCTTACCCATGAACACTGAAGCTTTCTTT.

With regard to this clonotype: Since no conserved phenylalanine or tryptophan closes the CDR3, a read error is the likely cause. The genes are TRBV9 and TRBJ1-2, with D hard to call. In germline, CDR1 is SGDLS, CDR2 YYNGEE. With 4 bases removed from V and 6 bases from J, the gap between germline ends came to 10 bases. The length of the CDR3 is 12 residues. CDR3: CASSKRVDGYTL. For the CDR3, the DNA is TGTGCCAGCAGCAAAAGGGTGGATGGCTACACCCTC.

Turning to this clonotype: A far larger clone lies a single base away; this is likely a read error. The rearrangement joins TRBV6-2 or TRBV6-3 to TRBJ2-4, with 13 nucleotides matching TRBD2. Germline values: CDR1 MNHEY, CDR2 SVGEGT. The CDR3 consists of 14 residues. CDR3 protein: CASKLAGGVNEQCF. CDR3 in DNA: TGTGCCAGCAAACTAGCGGGGGGGGTCAATGAGCAGTGCTTC.

The table lists this clonotype with a few counts. This sequence joins TRBV18 and TRBJ2-4; the match to TRBD2 covers 7 bases. Germline trimming cut 2 bases from V and 7 bases from J; bases unmatched to any gene: 8. CDR1 is KGHSH, CDR2 LQKENI, per germline. The CDR3 has 15 residues. The CDR3 region is CASSPAGVVRNIQYF. CDR3 in DNA: TGTGCCAGCTCACCAGCGGGAGTTGTAAGGAACATTCAGTACTTC.

Worth noting for this clonotype: Possible read error: a much larger clone is one base away. This chain links TRBV10-3 with TRBJ2-7; maybe TRBD2 (6 bases). The CDR3 has 14 residues. CDR1 is ENHRY and CDR2 is SYGVKD in the germline V gene. CDR3 in DNA: TGTACCATCAGGCCGGGGCCGGGGGTCTACGAGCAGTACTTC. Its translation: CTIRPGPGVYEQYF.

The V call is TRBV7-2, the J call TRBJ2-1, with D possibly TRBD2 on 6 matching bases. V lost 8 bases and J lost 0, with 17 bases in between. Germline loops: CDR1 SGHTA, CDR2 FQGNSA. CDR3 length: 16 residues. DNA of the CDR3: TGTGCCAGCGGCTCCCTAGCGTACAGCTCCTACAATGAGCAGTTCTTC. Its translation: CASGSLAYSSYNEQFF.

This clonotype has ten or more counts. This chain links TRBV11-1 with TRBJ2-3, with 7 bases lining up with TRBD2. V was pared by 6 bases and J by 1 base, with 10 bases of the junction left unmatched. From germline, CDR1 is SGHAT and CDR2 FQDESV (reference sequence). This CDR3 has 16 amino acids. The CDR3 loop is CASSYVAGAGTDTQYF. For the CDR3, the DNA is TGTGCCAGCAGTTACGTAGCGGGTGCCGGCACAGATACGCAGTATTTT.